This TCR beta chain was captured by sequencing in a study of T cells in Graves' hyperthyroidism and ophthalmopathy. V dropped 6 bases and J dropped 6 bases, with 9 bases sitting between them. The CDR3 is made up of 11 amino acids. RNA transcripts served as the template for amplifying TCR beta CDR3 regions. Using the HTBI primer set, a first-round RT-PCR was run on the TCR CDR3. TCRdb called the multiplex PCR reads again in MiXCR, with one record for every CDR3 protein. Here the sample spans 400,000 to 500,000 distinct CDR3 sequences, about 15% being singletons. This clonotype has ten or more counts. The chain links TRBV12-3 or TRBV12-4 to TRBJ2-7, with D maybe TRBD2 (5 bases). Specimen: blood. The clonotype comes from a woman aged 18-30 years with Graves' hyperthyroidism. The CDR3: CASSGVGEQYF. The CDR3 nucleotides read TGTGCCAGCAGCGGGGTTGGCGAGCAGTACTTC.